Detailed here is one T cell receptor beta chain. Antigen: not known. Patient tissue came from resections in Japan or China, 2014–2017. Repertoires were generated with immunoSEQ multiplex PCR, while TCRdb's copy carries only in-frame clones and drops some. The sample carries 5,500 to 7,500 clones, around 85% recorded once. The sample originates from a study of immune evolution from preneoplasia to lung adenocarcinoma. On the study more broadly: HLA loss of heterozygosity: about 7% AIS, around 16% MIA, roughly 35% ADC, none AAH.

Points from the study as a whole: Later-stage lesions appeared to have more T cells, more diversity, less clonality. Normal lung had the highest top T cell clone frequencies.

The source material was FFPE invasive lung adenocarcinoma tissue. This sequence originates from a person aged 45-69 years with lung adenocarcinoma.

CDR3 sequence: CASSSGVAVGTQYF. The CDR3 coding sequence is TGTGCCAGCAGCTCTGGGGTTGCCGTGGGGACCCAGTACTTC. This chain connects TRBV11-2 to TRBJ2-5; D gene ambiguous. The CDR3 is 14 residues long. The V gene lost 4 bases and the J gene lost 7 bases, with 16 bases spanning the gap. The germline CDR1 and CDR2 sequences are SGHAT and FQNNGV.